Detailed here is one T cell receptor beta chain. Its antigen is currently unknown. The entry originates in a study of cytomegalovirus exposure and HLA in healthy donors. Study-level points and caveats: Most TCR sequences were rare, but some public TCRs occurred in many donors. The study dropped some indistinguishable V segments, TRBV6-2 and TRBV6-3 among them. Prediction of most subjects' HLA-A and HLA-B alleles by TCR beta sequences was reportedly accurate.

The PCR was carried out with 60 Vbeta primers and 13 Jbeta primers. Clones were sequenced by immunoSEQ multiplex PCR, and TCRdb holds only the in-frame ones, with some missing. This sample carries approximately 140,000 clones, with 1.5% to 2% going to the ten biggest clones. Germline lookup yields CDR1 MDHEN and CDR2 SYDVKM. This CDR3 spans 15 amino acids. The ends lost 6 bases at V and 3 bases at J; junction bases unmatched: 7. Source material: PBMCs. The TCR comes from a woman aged 45-59 years in good health and CMV-seronegative. The chain is built from TRBV28 and TRBJ2-1; 8 bases match TRBD1. The CDR3 nucleotides read TGTGCCAGCAGGTCTCCCGGGACAGGCTACAATGAGCAGTTCTTC. Translated: CASRSPGTGYNEQFF.